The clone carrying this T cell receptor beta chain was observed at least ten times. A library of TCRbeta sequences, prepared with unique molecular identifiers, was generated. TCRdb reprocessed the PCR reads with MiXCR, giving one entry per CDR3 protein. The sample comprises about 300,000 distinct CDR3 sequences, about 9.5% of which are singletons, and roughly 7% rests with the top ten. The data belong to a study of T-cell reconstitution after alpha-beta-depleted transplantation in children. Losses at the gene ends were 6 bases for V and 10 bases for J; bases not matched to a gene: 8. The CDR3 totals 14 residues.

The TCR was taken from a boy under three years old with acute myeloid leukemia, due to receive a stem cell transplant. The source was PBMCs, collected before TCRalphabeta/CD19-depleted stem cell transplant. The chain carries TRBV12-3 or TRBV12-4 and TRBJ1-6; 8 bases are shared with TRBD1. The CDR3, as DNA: TGTGCCAGCAGCCGAGGACAGGGAGTCTCACCCCTCCACTTT. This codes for CASSRGQGVSPLHF.